The present entry profiles one TCR beta chain with its context. This sample is part of a study of blood T cell repertoires in COVID-19. Study background: Some COVID-19 samples were acute and others convalescent; all came from the United States, Italy and Spain.

This CDR3 has 19 amino acids. Only in-frame clones appear in the TCRdb table, and some are missing; sequencing was by immunoSEQ multiplex PCR. Of a few hundred thousand clones in the sample, about 85% were seen once. The specimen was peripheral blood. The sequence derives from a woman older than 75 with active or convalescent COVID-19. The rearrangement links TRBV1 to TRBJ2-7; no DNA check was done on the table's D call, TRBD2. TRBV1 constitutes a pseudogene. The CDR3 spells CTSSQAFLAGGRTSYEQYF. The CDR3 nucleotides are TGCACCAGCAGCCAAGCTTTTCTAGCGGGGGGTCGAACCTCCTACGAGCAGTACTTC.